These 26 T cell receptor beta chains came from one sample sequenced in a study of T cell responses to AZD1222 COVID-19 vaccine. Profiled with immunoSEQ multiplex PCR; TCRdb holds only in-frame clones, not every one. The table lists some 110,000 clones, about 80% of them singletons. The sequencing here drew on peripheral blood, taken on day 0 of AZD1222 vaccination. All receptors derive from an adult in good health.

The rearrangement joins TRBV24-1 to TRBJ2-1; 9 bases align to TRBD1. The germline CDR1 and CDR2 sequences are KGHDR and SFDVKD. V gave up 6 bases and J gave up 4 bases; unmatched junction bases: 3. The CDR3 length is 14 residues. The CDR3 sequence is CATSIGQGYNEQFF. The CDR3, as DNA: TGTGCCACCAGTATTGGACAGGGGTACAATGAGCAGTTCTTC.

V usage is TRBV4-3 and J usage is TRBJ1-5, with D perhaps matching TRBD1 (5 bases). The CDR3 is 16 amino acids. The germline V gene has CDR1 LGHNA and CDR2 YSLEER. V was trimmed by 0 bases and J by 0 bases, leaving 9 bases between them. The CDR3 protein is CASSQDGAASNQPQHF. The CDR3 coding sequence is TGCGCCAGCAGCCAAGATGGGGCCGCTAGCAATCAGCCCCAGCATTTT.

The chain joins TRBV4-1 to TRBJ2-1; 7 bases agree with TRBD1. Germline V gene lookup returns CDR1 MGHRA and CDR2 YSYEKL. V lost 4 bases, J lost 2 bases, and 5 bases stayed unmatched. The CDR3 has 15 amino acids. The CDR3 DNA sequence: TGCGCCAGCAGCCCCGACAGGGTTACCTACAATGAGCAGTTCTTC. It encodes CASSPDRVTYNEQFF.

This clone was counted a single time. The rearrangement uses TRBV2 and TRBJ1-2, with 7 positions matching TRBD1. With 6 bases clipped from V and 3 bases from J, the junction kept 7 bases outside the gene matches. The V gene's germline CDR1 is SNHLY and CDR2 FYNNEI. This CDR3 contains 14 residues. In nucleotides, the CDR3 is TGTGCCAGCAGCGATGGGACAGTCGACTATGGCTACACCTTC. It yields the protein CASSDGTVDYGYTF.

This chain uses TRBV28 with TRBJ1-2; D not resolved. The germline V and J ends were trimmed by 4 bases and 4 bases, with 7 bases remaining between them. This CDR3 is built from 12 residues. Germline V gene sequence: CDR1 MDHEN, CDR2 SYDVKM. The CDR3 loop reads CASSSQLYGYTF. The CDR3 DNA reads TGTGCCAGCAGTTCCCAGCTCTATGGCTACACCTTC.

J is TRBJ1-2 and V is TRBV18; TRBD1 agrees at 10 bases. The CDR3 consists of 17 residues. Germline values: CDR1 KGHSH, CDR2 LQKENI. With 3 bases clipped from V and 8 bases from J, the junction kept 15 bases outside the gene matches. The CDR3 here is CASSPSITTGTGEGYTF. The CDR3 DNA follows: TGTGCCAGCTCACCCTCAATTACAACCGGGACAGGGGAAGGCTACACCTTC.

The V call is TRBV24-1, the J call TRBJ1-2, with D possibly being TRBD1 (5 bases). The CDR3 spans 14 residues. Germline V gene data show CDR1 as KGHDR and CDR2 as SFDVKD. V was cut by 6 bases and J by 4 bases, with 14 bases left in between. CDR3 DNA sequence: TGTGCCACCAGTACTACAGGAGCGGGCTATGGCTACACCTTC. It specifies CATSTTGAGYGYTF.

The V call is TRBV29-1, the J call TRBJ1-4; 11 positions agree with TRBD1. The V gene end was trimmed by 6 bases and the J gene end by 6 bases; junction bases not matched to a gene: 3. The germline V gene encodes CDR1 SQVTM and CDR2 ANQGSEA. This CDR3 has 13 amino acids. CDR3 residues: CSVRTGGHEKLFF. CDR3 in DNA: TGCAGCGTAAGGACAGGGGGCCATGAAAAACTGTTTTTT.

The CDR3 coding sequence is TGCGCCAGCAGCTTGGCGGCAGGGAGGCAAGAGACCCAGTACTTC. This sequence encodes CASSLAAGRQETQYF. J is TRBJ2-5 and V is TRBV5-1, with a possible D match to TRBD2 (6 bases). Trimming took off 0 bases at V and 2 bases at J, with 11 bases between the two ends. Germline-derived CDR1 and CDR2 are SGHRS and YFSETQ. The CDR3 contains 15 residues.

V gene TRBV21-1 combines with J gene TRBJ1-1. TRBV21-1 is listed as a pseudogene. This CDR3 is built from 13 residues. In DNA form, the CDR3 reads TGTGCCAGCAGCAAAGGGGGAAGCACTGAAGCTTTCTTT. This translates into CASSKGGSTEAFF.

This chain connects TRBV6-2 or TRBV6-3 to TRBJ2-3, with 9 positions matching TRBD2. CDR1 is MNHEY and CDR2 is SVGEGT in the germline V gene. The CDR3 sequence is 16 residues long. J was trimmed by 0 bases and V by 5 bases; bases with no gene match: 6. The DNA of the CDR3 is TGTGCCAGCAGTGACCCTAGCGGGGAAAGCACAGATACGCAGTATTTT. Translating gives CASSDPSGESTDTQYF.

The DNA for the CDR3 is TGCGCCAGCAGCCTCTCCTCCCGGGACAGGGGATCTAACTATGGCTACACCTTC. Translation gives CASSLSSRDRGSNYGYTF. V gene TRBV5-1 combines with J gene TRBJ1-2, with 10 bases identical to TRBD1. From germline, CDR1 is SGHRS and CDR2 YFSETQ. There are 18 residues in the CDR3. J gave up 0 bases and V 4 bases, and 12 bases lay outside the gene matches.

The chain joins TRBV7-9 to TRBJ2-7; 9 bases map to TRBD1. Germline V gene data show CDR1 as SEHNR and CDR2 as FQNEAQ (reference sequence). J gave up 8 bases and V 3 bases, and 8 bases lay outside the gene matches. This CDR3 has 14 amino acids. The DNA for the CDR3 is TGTGCCAGCAGCTTTATGGACAGGGGCTGGAAGCAGTACTTC. It specifies CASSFMDRGWKQYF.

The gene calls are TRBV5-5 and TRBJ1-2, with D perhaps matching TRBD1 (5 bases). With 7 bases removed from V and 6 bases from J, the gap between germline ends came to 13 bases. The CDR3 is 12 amino acids. Germline V gives CDR1 SGHKS, CDR2 YYEKEE (reference sequence). CDR3 bases: TGTGCCAGCGGACCGACGGGGGATGGCTACACCTTC. It encodes CASGPTGDGYTF.

As regards this clone: Other DNA sequences within the sample encode an identical CDR3. V is TRBV9 and J is TRBJ2-7; no firm D call. Per germline, CDR1 SGDLS and CDR2 YYNGEE. The CDR3 spans 14 residues. Trimming stripped 0 bases from V and 0 bases from J, with 7 bases between. The CDR3 coding sequence is TGTGCCAGCAGCGTAGATGTAAACTCCTACGAGCAGTACTTC. Translated, it gives CASSVDVNSYEQYF.

The rearrangement joins TRBV27 to TRBJ1-1, with 8 positions matching TRBD1. The CDR3 loop spans 12 amino acids. Germline assignment: CDR1 MNHEY and CDR2 SMNVEV (reference sequence). Germline trimming cut 6 bases from V and 4 bases from J; bases unmatched to any gene: 1. The CDR3 reads CASRTGGTEAFF. CDR3 DNA sequence: TGTGCCAGCAGAACAGGGGGCACTGAAGCTTTCTTT.

This sequence joins TRBV7-2 and TRBJ1-1, with D perhaps matching TRBD1 (6 bases). V lost 5 bases and J 10 bases, leaving 17 bases between the germline ends. The CDR3 has 13 residues. From germline, CDR1 is SGHTA and CDR2 FQGNSA. The DNA of the CDR3 is TGTGCCAGCAGCCCCCCGGGGGGGGCTGCAGCTTTCTTT. Protein: CASSPPGGAAAFF.

The V and J genes are TRBV7-2 and TRBJ2-3; D call uncertain. Germline V lookup: CDR1 SGHTA, CDR2 FQGNSA. The CDR3 runs 15 residues. V was trimmed by 4 bases and J by 6 bases, leaving 17 bases between them. The DNA of the CDR3 is TGTGCCAGCAGCTCCTGGACGGGTGGGGTGGATACGCAGTATTTT. Protein: CASSSWTGGVDTQYF.

The chain links TRBV25-1 to TRBJ2-7; either TRBD1 or TRBD2 may fit D (5 bases each). This CDR3 comprises 14 residues. V gave up 7 bases and J gave up 5 bases, with 18 bases separating them. CDR1 and CDR2 (germline): MGHDK, SYGVNS. The CDR3 nucleotides read TGTGCCAGCACTCCAGGGTGGAGAGGGGACGAGCAGTACTTC. Protein product: CASTPGWRGDEQYF.

At least ten counts were recorded for this clone. This sequence joins TRBV19 and TRBJ1-1; perhaps TRBD1 as D (5 bases). Per the germline V gene, CDR1 is LNHDA and CDR2 is SQIVND (reference sequence). Trimming stripped 6 bases from V and 2 bases from J, with 16 bases between. There are 15 residues in the CDR3. CDR3 protein: CASRYIGGTNTEAFF. For the CDR3, the DNA is TGTGCCAGTAGGTATATCGGGGGAACTAACACTGAAGCTTTCTTT.

The chain's CDR3 is CASSVGFRGNTGELFF. The CDR3 DNA reads as TGTGCCAGCAGTGTGGGTTTCAGGGGAAACACCGGGGAGCTGTTTTTT. The chain carries TRBV6-6 and TRBJ2-2; D perhaps matches TRBD1 (6 bases). Trimming took off 5 bases at V and 2 bases at J, with 15 bases between the two ends. This CDR3 is built from 16 residues. Germline lookup yields CDR1 MNHNY and CDR2 SVGAGI (reference sequence).

The chain combines TRBV5-5 with TRBJ2-1; D might be TRBD1 (6 bases). Germline lookup yields CDR1 SGHKS and CDR2 YYEKEE (reference sequence). CDR3 size: 15 residues. V was cut by 0 bases and J by 3 bases, with 10 bases left in between. CDR3 bases: TGTGCCAGCAGCTTGGAGGGGGTCGGCTACAATGAGCAGTTCTTC. Its translation is CASSLEGVGYNEQFF.

This chain connects TRBV11-3 to TRBJ1-2; D gene unclear. The CDR3 has 14 amino acids. Trimming cost V 5 bases and J 8 bases, with 18 bases left between them. Germline lookup yields CDR1 SGHNT and CDR2 YENEEA. CDR3 sequence: CASSHRCWLWGYTF. The CDR3 DNA is TGTGCCAGCAGCCATAGGTGTTGGCTCTGGGGCTACACCTTC.

This chain uses TRBV7-2 with TRBJ2-5; D is unclear. The germline V gene has CDR1 SGHTA and CDR2 FQGNSA. The CDR3 sequence is 14 residues long. V shed 1 base and J shed 2 bases, with 8 bases lying between them. In nucleotides, the CDR3 is TGTGCCAGCAGCTTAGTTCGTTCTCAAGAGACCCAGTACTTC. Amino acids: CASSLVRSQETQYF.

This chain uses TRBV19 with TRBJ1-5; the D gene is possibly TRBD1 (5 bases). V lost 4 bases to trimming and J lost 1 base, with 8 bases between them. The germline CDR1 and CDR2 sequences are LNHDA and SQIVND (reference sequence). The CDR3 totals 14 residues. The CDR3 coding sequence is TGTGCCAGTAGTAAGGGGTTGAGCAATCAGCCCCAGCATTTT. Its translation is CASSKGLSNQPQHF.

J is TRBJ1-2 and V is TRBV5-1; D call uncertain. The CDR3 covers 12 residues. V was pared by 5 bases and J by 3 bases, with 8 bases between. Germline V lookup: CDR1 SGHRS, CDR2 YFSETQ. CDR3 region: CASRSEDYGYTF. For the CDR3, the DNA is TGCGCCAGCAGAAGTGAGGACTATGGCTACACCTTC.